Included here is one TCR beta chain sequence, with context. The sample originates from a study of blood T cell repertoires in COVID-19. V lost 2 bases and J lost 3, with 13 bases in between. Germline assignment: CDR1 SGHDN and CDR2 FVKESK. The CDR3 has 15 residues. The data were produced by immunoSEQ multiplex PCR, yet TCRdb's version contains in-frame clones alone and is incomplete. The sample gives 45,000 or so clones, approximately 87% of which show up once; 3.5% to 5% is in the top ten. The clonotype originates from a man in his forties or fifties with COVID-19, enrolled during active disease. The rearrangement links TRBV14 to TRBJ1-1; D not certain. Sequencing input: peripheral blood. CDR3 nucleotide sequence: TGTGCCAGCAGCCAAAGGTTGTTAGCTGACACTGAAGCTTTCTTT. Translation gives CASSQRLLADTEAFF.